The clone carrying this T cell receptor beta chain was recorded once. Study processing details: For nucleated cells, counts were estimated from reference gene primer amplification. Profiling relied on immunoSEQ multiplex PCR, and the TCRdb table lists in-frame clones only, not all of them. For V, J and clone size, that table is used; D and trimming come from the DNA. The sample shows around 100,000 clones, over 80% of them seen only once. The sample is drawn from a study of blood T cell repertoires in COVID-19. Whole-study context: Samples came from the United States, Italy and Spain, spanning acute and convalescent COVID-19.

The CDR3 has 14 amino acids. The ends were cut back, 0 bases at V and 6 bases at J, with 9 bases in the middle. Germline-derived CDR1 and CDR2 are LNHNV and YYDKDF (reference sequence). This chain uses TRBV15 with TRBJ1-5; D is possibly TRBD1 (6 bases). Material for sequencing was peripheral blood. This receptor was identified in a man in his fifties with active or convalescent COVID-19. In DNA form, the CDR3 reads TGTGCCACCAGCAGAGAAGGGGGAGCTCAGCCCCAGCATTTT. Its translation: CATSREGGAQPQHF. The full variable domain, with the rest looked up from reference TRBV15 and TRBJ1-5, is DAMVIQNPRYQVTQFGKPVTLSCSQTLNHNVMYWYQQKSSQAPKLLFHYYDKDFNNEADTPDNFQSRRPNTSFCFLDIRSPGLGDTAMYLCATSREGGAQPQHFGDGTRLSIL.